A selection of T cell receptor beta chains follows, all from one sample in a study of blood T cell repertoires in COVID-19. The data were produced by immunoSEQ multiplex PCR, yet TCRdb's version contains in-frame clones alone and is incomplete. The sample contains 150,000 to 200,000 clones, around 81% of which appear only once. Input material: PBMCs or T cells enriched from blood (not recorded which). The receptor source for this set is a man aged 40-50 years who had recovered from COVID-19. Both conserved end residues are part of each CDR3. Each record gives: V gene, CDR3 length, clone size, J gene, D gene, CDR3 DNA, CDR3 protein. A D gene is named only where the DNA matches it firmly. Clone size is shown for a subset of rows, as once, few, many or a class of expanded clone.

TRBV2,13,NA,TRBJ1-6,NA,TGTGCCAGCAGAATGGCAGGGCTGCCACCCCTCCACTTT,CASRMAGLPPLHF
TRBV18,15,NA,TRBJ1-1,NA,TGTGCCAGCTCACCCCAGGGGACCCTGAACACTGAAGCTTTCTTT,CASSPQGTLNTEAFF
TRBV5-1,14,NA,TRBJ2-7,NA,TGCGCCAGCAGCTCGCGGCTGACCTCCTACGAGCAGTACTTC,CASSSRLTSYEQYF
TRBV4-1,16,NA,TRBJ2-7,TRBD1,TGCGCCAGCAGCCAGAGGGACAGGGCGGGTATCTACGAGCAGTACTTC,CASSQRDRAGIYEQYF
TRBV4-2,16,once,TRBJ2-1,NA,TGTGCCAGCAGACGGCAGGGACTCGACTCCTACAATGAGCAGTTCTTC,CASRRQGLDSYNEQFF
TRBV29-1,15,NA,TRBJ2-1,NA,TGCAGCGTTGAAACCCCAGGGGGGAAATACAATGAGCAGTTCTTC,CSVETPGGKYNEQFF
TRBV6-6,15,NA,TRBJ1-2,TRBD1,TGTGCCAGCAGTTACCCCGGACAGGGAAGAAACGGCTACACCTTC,CASSYPGQGRNGYTF
TRBV4-2,14,NA,TRBJ1-2,TRBD1,TGTGCCAGCAGCCAGGACAGGGAGAATCACGGCTACACCTTC,CASSQDRENHGYTF
TRBV19,16,NA,TRBJ1-5,TRBD1,TGTGCCAGTATGAGCGGACAGGGAGGGCCCTATCAGCCCCAGCATTTT,CASMSGQGGPYQPQHF
TRBV11-2,15,NA,TRBJ2-5,TRBD2,TGTGCCAGCAGTAACGTACCGGGGGGGCAAGAGACCCAGTACTTC,CASSNVPGGQETQYF
TRBV5-4,12,NA,TRBJ2-3,NA,TGTGCCAGCAGCCTGGACGGGAGTACGCAGTATTTT,CASSLDGSTQYF
TRBV18,17,NA,TRBJ1-2,TRBD1,TGTGCCAGCTCACCCACGAGAGACAGGGTTGCCAACTATGGCTACACCTTC,CASSPTRDRVANYGYTF
TRBV19,14,once,TRBJ2-1,TRBD1,TGTGCCAGTGGCGGACAGGTTTCCTACAATGAGCAGTTCTTC,CASGGQVSYNEQFF
TRBV9,14,NA,TRBJ2-1,TRBD1,TGTGCCAGCAGCCCAGGGGGTCACCACAATGAGCAGTTCTTC,CASSPGGHHNEQFF
TRBV3-1/TRBV3-2,15,NA,TRBJ1-5,TRBD1,TGTGCCAGCAGCCAGGAAACAGGGGGAAGACAGCCCCAGCATTTT,CASSQETGGRQPQHF
TRBV29-1,15,NA,TRBJ1-1,TRBD1,TGCAGCGTTGGACAGGGGGTTGGAGCAAACACTGAAGCTTTCTTT,CSVGQGVGANTEAFF
TRBV18,13,NA,TRBJ1-2,TRBD1,TGTGCCAGCTCACGACGAGGGACAGCAGGCTACACCTTC,CASSRRGTAGYTF
TRBV4-3,16,NA,TRBJ1-2,TRBD1,TGCGCCAGCAGCCAAGATTGGGACAGTTCGGGCTATGGCTACACCTTC,CASSQDWDSSGYGYTF
TRBV4-2,18,NA,TRBJ1-2,TRBD1,TGTGCCAGCAGCCAAGATTTAACAGGGGGCATCACTAACTATGGCTACACCTTC,CASSQDLTGGITNYGYTF
TRBV7-9,12,NA,TRBJ2-7,TRBD1,TGTGCCACGGAACAGGGGTTGTACGAGCAGTACTTC,CATEQGLYEQYF
TRBV27,14,NA,TRBJ1-4,TRBD1,TGTGCCAGCAGAAAGGGACAGAATAATGAAAAACTGTTTTTT,CASRKGQNNEKLFF
TRBV7-9,16,NA,TRBJ2-7,NA,TGTGCCAGCAGCTCAGACCGGGACACCTTCTCCTACGAGCAGTACTTC,CASSSDRDTFSYEQYF
TRBV19,14,NA,TRBJ1-2,TRBD1,TGTGCCAGTAGCAGGACAGGGATTTTACATGGCTACACCTTC,CASSRTGILHGYTF
TRBV5-5,16,NA,TRBJ1-4,TRBD1,TGTGCCAGCAGCTTGGTTATGACAGGGGAGAATGAAAAACTGTTTTTT,CASSLVMTGENEKLFF
TRBV27,15,NA,TRBJ2-7,NA,TGTGCCAGCAGCCTCCGAGGCCTGAACTCCTACGAGCAGTACTTC,CASSLRGLNSYEQYF
TRBV3-1/TRBV3-2,13,NA,TRBJ1-1,TRBD1,TGTGCCAGCCGTCGGGACAGGCGGACTGAAGCTTTCTTT,CASRRDRRTEAFF
TRBV7-3,13,NA,TRBJ1-5,NA,TGTGCCAGCAGCTCTTCTTTCAATCAGCCCCAGCATTTT,CASSSSFNQPQHF
TRBV19,13,few,TRBJ2-3,NA,TGTGCCAGTAAGGGCAGGGCGACAGATACGCAGTATTTT,CASKGRATDTQYF
TRBV7-9,15,NA,TRBJ1-1,TRBD1,TGTGCCAGCAGCCCCCCCCATCCAGGGGGCACTGAAGCTTTCTTT,CASSPPHPGGTEAFF
TRBV2,15,NA,TRBJ1-2,TRBD1,TGTGCCAGCAGTGTTGGGAGAACAGGGGACTATGGCTACACCTTC,CASSVGRTGDYGYTF
TRBV3-1/TRBV3-2,14,NA,TRBJ1-2,NA,TGTGCCAGCAGCCAAATTACAGATATCTATGGCTACACCTTC,CASSQITDIYGYTF